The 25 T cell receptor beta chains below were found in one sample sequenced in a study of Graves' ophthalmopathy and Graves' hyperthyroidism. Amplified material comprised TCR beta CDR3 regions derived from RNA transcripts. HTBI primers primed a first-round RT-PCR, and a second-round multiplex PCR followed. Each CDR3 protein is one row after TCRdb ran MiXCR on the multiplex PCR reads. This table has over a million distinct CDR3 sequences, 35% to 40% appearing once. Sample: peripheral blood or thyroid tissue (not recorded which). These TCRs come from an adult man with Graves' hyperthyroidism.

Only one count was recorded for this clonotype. CDR3 residues: CASSLLGAGAFF. The CDR3 DNA follows: TGTGCCAGCAGTTTACTGGGGGCTGGAGCTTTCTTT. The chain combines TRBV25-1 with TRBJ1-1; D perhaps matches TRBD1 (6 bases). V was trimmed by 5 bases and J by 10 bases, leaving 14 bases between them. The germline V gene has CDR1 MGHDK and CDR2 SYGVNS. The CDR3 has 12 residues.

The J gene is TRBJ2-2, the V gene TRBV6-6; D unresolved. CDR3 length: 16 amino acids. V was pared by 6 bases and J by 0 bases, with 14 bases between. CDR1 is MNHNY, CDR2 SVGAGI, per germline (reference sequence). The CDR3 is CASRTTRVSNTGELFF. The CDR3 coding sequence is TGTGCCAGCAGAACTACAAGGGTATCGAACACCGGGGAGCTGTTTTTT.

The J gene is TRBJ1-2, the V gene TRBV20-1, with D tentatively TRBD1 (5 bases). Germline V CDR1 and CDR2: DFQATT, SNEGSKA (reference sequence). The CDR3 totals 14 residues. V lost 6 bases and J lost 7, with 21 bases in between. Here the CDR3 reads CSASGSGQGRGYTF. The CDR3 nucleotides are TGCAGTGCCAGCGGGTCGGGGCAGGGACGTGGCTACACCTTC.

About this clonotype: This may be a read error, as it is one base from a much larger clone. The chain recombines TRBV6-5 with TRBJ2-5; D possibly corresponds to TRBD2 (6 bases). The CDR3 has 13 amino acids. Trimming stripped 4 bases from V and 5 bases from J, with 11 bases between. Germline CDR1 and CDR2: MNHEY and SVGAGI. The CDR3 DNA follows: TGTGCCAGCAGTTGGGGACTGGTGGAGACCCAGTACTTC. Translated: CASSWGLVETQYF.

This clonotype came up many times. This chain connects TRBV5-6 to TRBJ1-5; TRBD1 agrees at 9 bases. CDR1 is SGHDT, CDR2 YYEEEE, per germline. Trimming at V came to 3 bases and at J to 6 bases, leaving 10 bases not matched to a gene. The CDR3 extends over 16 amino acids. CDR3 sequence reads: CASSWWGQGGAQPQHF. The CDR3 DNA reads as TGTGCCAGCAGCTGGTGGGGACAGGGAGGGGCTCAGCCCCAGCATTTT.

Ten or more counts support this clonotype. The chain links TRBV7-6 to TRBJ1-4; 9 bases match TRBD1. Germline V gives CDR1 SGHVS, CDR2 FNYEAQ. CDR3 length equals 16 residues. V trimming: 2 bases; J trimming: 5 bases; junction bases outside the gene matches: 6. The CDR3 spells CASSLQRTGANEKLFF. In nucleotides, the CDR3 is TGTGCCAGCAGCTTACAGAGGACAGGGGCAAATGAAAAACTGTTTTTT.

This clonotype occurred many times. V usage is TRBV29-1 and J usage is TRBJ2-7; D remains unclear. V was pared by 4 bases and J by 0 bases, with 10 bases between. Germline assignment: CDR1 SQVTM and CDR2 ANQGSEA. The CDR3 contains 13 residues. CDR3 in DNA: TGCAGCGTTGTTGGTGAGACCTCCTACGAGCAGTACTTC. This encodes CSVVGETSYEQYF.

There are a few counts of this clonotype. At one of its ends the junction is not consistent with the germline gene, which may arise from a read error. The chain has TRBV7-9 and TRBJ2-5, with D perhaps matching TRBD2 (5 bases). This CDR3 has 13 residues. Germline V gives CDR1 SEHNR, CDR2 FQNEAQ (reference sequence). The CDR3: CASGQDPEETQYF. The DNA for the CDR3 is TGCGCCAGCGGCCAAGATCCAGAAGAGACCCAGTACTTC.

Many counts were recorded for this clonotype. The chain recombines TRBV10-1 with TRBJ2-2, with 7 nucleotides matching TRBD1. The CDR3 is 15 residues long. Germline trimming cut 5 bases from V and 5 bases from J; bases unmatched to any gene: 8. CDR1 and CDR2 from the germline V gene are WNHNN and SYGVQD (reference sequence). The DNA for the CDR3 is TGCGCCAGCAGTCAGACAGGGCTCGGGACCGGGGAGCTGTTTTTT. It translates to CASSQTGLGTGELFF.

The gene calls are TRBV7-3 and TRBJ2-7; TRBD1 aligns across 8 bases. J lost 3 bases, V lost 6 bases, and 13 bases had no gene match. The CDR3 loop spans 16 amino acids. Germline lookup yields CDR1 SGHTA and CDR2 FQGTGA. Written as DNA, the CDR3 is TGTGCCAGCAGTCTATACGGGACAGGACAGGGCTACGAGCAGTACTTC. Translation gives CASSLYGTGQGYEQYF.

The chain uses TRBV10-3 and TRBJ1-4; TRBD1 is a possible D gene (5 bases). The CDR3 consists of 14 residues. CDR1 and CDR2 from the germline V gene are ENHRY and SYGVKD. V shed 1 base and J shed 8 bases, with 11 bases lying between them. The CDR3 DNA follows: TGTGCCATCAGTGAGTTAGACAGTTGGGAAAAACTGTTTTTT. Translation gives CAISELDSWEKLFF.

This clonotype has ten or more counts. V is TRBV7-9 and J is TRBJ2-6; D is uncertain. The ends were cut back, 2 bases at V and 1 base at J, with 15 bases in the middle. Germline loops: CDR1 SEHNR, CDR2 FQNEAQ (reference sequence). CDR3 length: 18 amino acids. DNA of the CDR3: TGTGCCAGCAGCTTATGGCCACCAGAGCTTTCTGGGGCCAACGTCCTGACTTTC. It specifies CASSLWPPELSGANVLTF.

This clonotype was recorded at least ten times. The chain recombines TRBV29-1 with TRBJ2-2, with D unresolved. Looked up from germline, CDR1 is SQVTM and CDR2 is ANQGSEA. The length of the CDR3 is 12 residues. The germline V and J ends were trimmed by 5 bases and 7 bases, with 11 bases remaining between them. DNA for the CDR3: TGCAGCGTTAGGGCCGGGCTCGGGGAGCTGTTTTTT. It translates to CSVRAGLGELFF.

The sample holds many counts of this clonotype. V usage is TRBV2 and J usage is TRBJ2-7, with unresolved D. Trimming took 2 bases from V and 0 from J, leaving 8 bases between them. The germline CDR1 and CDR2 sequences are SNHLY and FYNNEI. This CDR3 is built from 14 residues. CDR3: CASSEQTPSYEQYF. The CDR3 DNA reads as TGTGCCAGCAGTGAACAGACTCCCTCCTACGAGCAGTACTTC.

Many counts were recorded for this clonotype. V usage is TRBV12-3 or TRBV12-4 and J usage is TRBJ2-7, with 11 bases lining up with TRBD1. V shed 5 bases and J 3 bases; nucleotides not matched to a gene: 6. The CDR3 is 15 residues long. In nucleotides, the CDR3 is TGTGCCAGCAGTACGGGACAGGGGGGATTCTACGAGCAGTACTTC. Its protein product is CASSTGQGGFYEQYF.

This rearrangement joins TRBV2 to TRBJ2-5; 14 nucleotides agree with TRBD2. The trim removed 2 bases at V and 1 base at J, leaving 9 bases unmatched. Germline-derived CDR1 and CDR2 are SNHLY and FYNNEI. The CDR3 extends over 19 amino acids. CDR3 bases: TGTGCCAGCAGTGAAATAGGACTAGCGGGAGGTTGGGTCCAAGAGACCCAGTACTTC. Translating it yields CASSEIGLAGGWVQETQYF.

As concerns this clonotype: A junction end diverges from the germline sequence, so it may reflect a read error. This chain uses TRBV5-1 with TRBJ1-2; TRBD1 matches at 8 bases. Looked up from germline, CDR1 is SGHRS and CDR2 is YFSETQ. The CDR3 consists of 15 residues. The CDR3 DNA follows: TGTGCCAGCAGGGGGCCGGGACGGGGAAACTATGGCTACACCTTC. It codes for CASRGPGRGNYGYTF.

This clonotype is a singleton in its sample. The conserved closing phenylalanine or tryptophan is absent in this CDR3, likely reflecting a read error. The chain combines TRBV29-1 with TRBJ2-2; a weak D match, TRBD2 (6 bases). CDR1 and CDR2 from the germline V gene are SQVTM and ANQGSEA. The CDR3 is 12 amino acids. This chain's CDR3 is CGVGGSTGELFS. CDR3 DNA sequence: TGCGGCGTTGGAGGGTCCACCGGGGAGCTGTTTTCT.

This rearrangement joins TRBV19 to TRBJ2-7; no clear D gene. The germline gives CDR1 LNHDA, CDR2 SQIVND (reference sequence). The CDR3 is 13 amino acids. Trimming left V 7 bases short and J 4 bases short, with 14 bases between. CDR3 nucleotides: TGTGCCAGTATCCCGGATTGGGGTTACGAGCAGTACTTC. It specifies CASIPDWGYEQYF.

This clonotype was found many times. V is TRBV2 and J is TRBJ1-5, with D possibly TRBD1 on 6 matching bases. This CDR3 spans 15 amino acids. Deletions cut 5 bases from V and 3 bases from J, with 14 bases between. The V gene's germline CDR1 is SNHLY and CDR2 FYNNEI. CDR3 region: CASSMDRQFNQPQHF. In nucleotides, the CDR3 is TGTGCCAGCAGTATGGACAGACAGTTCAATCAGCCCCAGCATTTT.

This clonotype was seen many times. CDR3 nucleotides: TGTGCCAGCAGCATCGGGACAGGGAAGTGGCGGGCCAACGTCCTGACTTTC. This encodes CASSIGTGKWRANVLTF. The J gene is TRBJ2-6, the V gene TRBV7-9; the match to TRBD1 covers 9 bases. CDR3 size: 17 residues. Germline lookup yields CDR1 SEHNR and CDR2 FQNEAQ (reference sequence). J lost 5 bases, V lost 5 bases, and 10 bases had no gene match. Full variable domain (outside the CDR3, taken from reference TRBV7-9 and TRBJ2-6): DTGVSQNPRHKITKRGQNVTFRCDPISEHNRLYWYRQTLGQGPEFLTYFQNEAQLEKSRLLSDRFSAERPKGSFSTLEIQRTEQGDSAMYLCASSIGTGKWRANVLTFGAGSRLTVL.

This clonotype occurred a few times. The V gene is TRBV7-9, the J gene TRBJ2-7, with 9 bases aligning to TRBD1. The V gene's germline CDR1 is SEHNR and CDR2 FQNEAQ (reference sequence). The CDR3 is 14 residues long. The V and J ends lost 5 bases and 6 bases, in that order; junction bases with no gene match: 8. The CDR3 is CASSEGTGYREQYF. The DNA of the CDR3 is TGTGCCAGCAGCGAAGGGACAGGGTATCGCGAGCAGTACTTC.

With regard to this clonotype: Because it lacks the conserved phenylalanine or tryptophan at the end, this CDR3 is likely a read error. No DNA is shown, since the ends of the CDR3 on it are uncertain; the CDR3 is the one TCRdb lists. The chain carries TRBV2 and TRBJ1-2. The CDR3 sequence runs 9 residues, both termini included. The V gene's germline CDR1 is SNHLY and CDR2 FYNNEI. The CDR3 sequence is CASSDSGLA.

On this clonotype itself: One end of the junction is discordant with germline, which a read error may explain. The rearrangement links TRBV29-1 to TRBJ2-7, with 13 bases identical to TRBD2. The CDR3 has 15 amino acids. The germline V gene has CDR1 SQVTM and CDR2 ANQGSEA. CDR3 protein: CSAVLAGGPLREQYF. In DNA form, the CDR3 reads TGTAGCGCCGTACTAGCGGGAGGGCCCCTACGTGAGCAGTACTTC.

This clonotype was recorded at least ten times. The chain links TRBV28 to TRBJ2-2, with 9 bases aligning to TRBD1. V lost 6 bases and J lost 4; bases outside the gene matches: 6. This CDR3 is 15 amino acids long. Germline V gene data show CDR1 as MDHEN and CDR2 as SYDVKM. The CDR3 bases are TGTGCCAGCAGCCCGGGGGACAGGGTCACCGGGGAGCTGTTTTTT. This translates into CASSPGDRVTGELFF.